This passage covers 22 T cell receptor beta chains from one sample sequenced in a study of T cells in pancreatic ductal adenocarcinoma. The assay was immunoSEQ multiplex PCR, and TCRdb's table has in-frame clones only and misses some. The table lists approximately 9,400 clones, around 66% of them singletons. No neoadjuvant therapy was given to the selected pancreatic ductal adenocarcinoma patients before their surgery. The sequenced sample was pancreatic tumor tissue. These receptors were obtained from a human donor with pancreatic ductal adenocarcinoma.

The V call is TRBV5-6, the J call TRBJ1-2; D may be TRBD1 (5 bases). The germline V and J ends were trimmed by 0 bases and 7 bases, with 10 bases remaining between them. The germline CDR1 and CDR2 sequences are SGHDT and YYEEEE. The CDR3 loop spans 13 amino acids. The CDR3 spells CASSLDPTGGYTF. The DNA of the CDR3 is TGTGCCAGCAGCTTGGATCCCACAGGTGGCTACACCTTC.

The J gene is TRBJ2-3, the V gene TRBV5-4; TRBD2 matches at 9 bases. This CDR3 region has 14 residues. From germline, CDR1 is SGHNT and CDR2 YYREEE (reference sequence). Trimming removed 4 bases from V and 1 base from J; junction bases left unmatched: 1. CDR3 in amino acids: CASSRTSGTDTQYF. The DNA of the CDR3 is TGTGCCAGCAGCCGGACTAGCGGCACAGATACGCAGTATTTT.

This chain uses TRBV11-3 with TRBJ2-1, with TRBD1 matching 9 bases. The V segment lost 2 bases and the J segment 6 bases; nucleotides outside the gene matches: 8. The CDR3 contains 16 residues. CDR1 is SGHNT and CDR2 is YENEEA in the germline V gene. CDR3 nucleotide sequence: TGTGCCAGCAGCTTACGTTCGGGACAGGGTGGCAATGAGCAGTTCTTC. Translating it yields CASSLRSGQGGNEQFF.

The DNA for the CDR3 is TGTGCCAGCTCACCGGACAGTTCCTACGAGCAGTACTTC. It encodes CASSPDSSYEQYF. This chain joins TRBV18 and TRBJ2-7; D may be TRBD1 (6 bases). This CDR3 is 13 amino acids long. Trimming removed 3 bases at V and 1 base at J, with 7 bases between. Germline assignment: CDR1 KGHSH and CDR2 LQKENI.

The CDR3 spells CASSPQSGDTQYF. CDR3 coding DNA: TGCGCCAGCAGCCCCCAATCTGGGGATACGCAGTATTTT. The chain links TRBV5-1 to TRBJ2-3; D is ambiguous. The CDR3 is 13 residues long. The V end lost 4 bases, the J end lost 6 bases, and 12 bases lay between the germline ends. Germline V CDR1 and CDR2: SGHRS, YFSETQ. The full variable domain, completed using reference TRBV5-1 and TRBJ2-3, is KAGVTQTPRYLIKTRGQQVTLSCSPISGHRSVSWYQQTPGQGLQFLFEYFSETQRNKGNFPGRFSGRQFSNSRSEMNVSTLELGDSALYLCASSPQSGDTQYFGPGTRLTVL.

CDR3 nucleotides: TGTGCCAGCAGTACCGGGACTAGCGGGATCTACGAGCAGTACTTC. It translates to CASSTGTSGIYEQYF. The genes are TRBV6-5 and TRBJ2-7, with 13 bases that match TRBD2. This CDR3 is built from 15 residues. The junction had 4 bases not matched to a gene; V was cut back by 5 bases and J by 3 bases. CDR1 is MNHEY and CDR2 is SVGAGI in the germline V gene.

The chain links TRBV18 to TRBJ1-2, with a tentative D call TRBD1 (5 bases). The V gene's germline CDR1 is KGHSH and CDR2 LQKENI. Deletions cut 3 bases from V and 7 bases from J, with 15 bases between. This CDR3 region has 14 residues. CDR3 protein: CASSPGREAVGYTF. CDR3 in DNA: TGTGCCAGCTCACCGGGCAGGGAGGCGGTTGGCTACACCTTC.

The rearrangement uses TRBV6-1 and TRBJ1-3; tentative D call: TRBD1 (5 bases). Germline CDR1 is MNHNS and CDR2 is SASEGT. This CDR3 has 17 residues. Trimming pared 0 bases from V and 0 bases from J, leaving 12 bases between. The CDR3 coding sequence is TGTGCCAGCAGTGAAGCGCATGGGGGTAGCTCTGGAAACACCATATATTTT. Translation: CASSEAHGGSSGNTIYF.

The chain combines TRBV28 with TRBJ1-4; TRBD1 might be the D (5 bases). V was trimmed by 5 bases and J by 2 bases, leaving 15 bases between them. Germline V gene lookup returns CDR1 MDHEN and CDR2 SYDVKM. The CDR3 runs 16 residues. CDR3 amino acids: CASSPGTRATNEKLFF. The CDR3 bases are TGTGCCAGCAGTCCCGGAACCAGGGCCACTAATGAAAAACTGTTTTTT. Full variable domain (missing parts from reference TRBV28 and TRBJ1-4): DVKVTQSSRYLVKRTGEKVFLECVQDMDHENMFWYRQDPGLGLRLIYFSYDVKMKEKGDIPEGYSVSREKKERFSLILESASTNQTSMYLCASSPGTRATNEKLFFGSGTQLSVL.

The chain is built from TRBV7-2 and TRBJ2-1, with 8 nucleotides matching TRBD2. Germline V gene sequence: CDR1 SGHTA, CDR2 FQGNSA. The CDR3 runs to 15 residues. The V and J ends lost 5 bases and 2 bases, in that order; junction bases with no gene match: 5. CDR3 loop: CASSPGTRTYNEQFF. Here the CDR3 DNA reads TGTGCCAGCAGCCCGGGGACTAGAACCTACAATGAGCAGTTCTTC.

In DNA, the CDR3 is TGTGCCATCAGTGAGTCGCAGGTCGCGCGGGAGGGCCCTCACAATGAGCAGTTCTTC. Protein product: CAISESQVAREGPHNEQFF. The J gene is TRBJ2-1, the V gene TRBV10-3; 9 positions match TRBD2. V gave up 0 bases and J gave up 5 bases; unmatched junction bases: 14. The CDR3 consists of 19 residues. Germline V lookup: CDR1 ENHRY, CDR2 SYGVKD.

The sample holds a few counts of this clone. The chain recombines TRBV5-1 with TRBJ2-3; 7 bases fit TRBD2. The CDR3 is made up of 15 amino acids. After removal of 5 bases from V and 0 bases from J, the junction contained 6 bases not matched to a gene. Germline V CDR1 and CDR2: SGHRS, YFSETQ. The CDR3 coding sequence is TGCGCCAGCAGTTTACTAGCGCCTAGCACAGATACGCAGTATTTT. Amino acid sequence: CASSLLAPSTDTQYF.

Only one count was recorded for this clone. The chain couples TRBV5-1 to TRBJ1-5; 7 bases are shared with TRBD1. Germline V gives CDR1 SGHRS, CDR2 YFSETQ. V was pared by 5 bases and J by 8 bases, with 13 bases of the junction left unmatched. The CDR3 is 15 amino acids. The CDR3 region is CASSQTGQVLEPQHF. The CDR3 nucleotides read TGCGCCAGCAGTCAAACTGGACAGGTCTTGGAGCCCCAGCATTTT.

The chain joins TRBV28 to TRBJ2-7; tentatively, D is TRBD2 (5 bases). Germline CDR1 is MDHEN and CDR2 is SYDVKM. This CDR3 contains 12 residues. V shed 6 bases and J shed 6 bases, with 12 bases lying between them. The CDR3 nucleotides are TGTGCCAGCAGCTCCCTGGCGGGCGAGCAGTACTTC. Translation gives CASSSLAGEQYF.

This clone has a handful of counts. The V gene is TRBV27, the J gene TRBJ2-2; 7 nucleotides line up with TRBD2. The CDR3 sequence is 15 residues long. CDR1 is MNHEY and CDR2 is SMNVEV in the germline V gene (reference sequence). V lost 3 bases to trimming and J lost 6 bases; unmatched junction nucleotides: 7. Here the CDR3 DNA reads TGTGCCAGCAGTTTTTATGCAGGGAGGGCCGGGGAGCTGTTTTTT. Translating it yields CASSFYAGRAGELFF.

The rearrangement joins TRBV9 to TRBJ2-6, with 7 bases lining up with TRBD2. The trim removed 1 base at V and 0 bases at J, leaving 7 bases unmatched. From germline, CDR1 is SGDLS and CDR2 YYNGEE. This CDR3 has 18 amino acids. CDR3 sequence: CASSVWSGDPSGANVLTF. The CDR3 bases are TGTGCCAGCAGCGTATGGAGCGGGGACCCCTCTGGGGCCAACGTCCTGACTTTC.

The chain joins TRBV19 to TRBJ1-5, with 8 bases lining up with TRBD1. This CDR3 has 13 residues. J was trimmed by 6 bases and V by 5 bases; bases with no gene match: 3. Germline V gene sequence: CDR1 LNHDA, CDR2 SQIVND (reference sequence). The CDR3 here is CASSLQGGQPQHF. DNA of the CDR3: TGTGCCAGTAGTTTACAGGGGGGTCAGCCCCAGCATTTT.

This sequence joins TRBV7-9 and TRBJ2-6; no definite D call. This CDR3 comprises 15 residues. Germline values: CDR1 SEHNR, CDR2 FQNEAQ (reference sequence). V lost 1 base to trimming and J lost 4 bases, with 8 bases between them. The CDR3 nucleotides are TGTGCCAGCAGCTTAGTCCCAACAGGGGCCAACGTCCTGACTTTC. Its protein is CASSLVPTGANVLTF.

This clone was seen only once. The gene calls are TRBV7-2 and TRBJ1-4, with 9 nucleotides matching TRBD1. This CDR3 is built from 16 residues. Germline V CDR1 and CDR2: SGHTA, FQGNSA. V shed 5 bases and J 5 bases; nucleotides not matched to a gene: 9. The CDR3 DNA follows: TGTGCCAGCAGCCCCATGGCCGGGACAGGGAATGAAAAACTGTTTTTT. Residues: CASSPMAGTGNEKLFF.

This clone was seen only once. Here the CDR3 reads CASSSRTSGRTDTQYF. The CDR3 bases are TGTGCCAGCAGCTCCAGGACTAGCGGGAGAACAGATACGCAGTATTTT. The chain uses TRBV7-2 and TRBJ2-3, with TRBD2 identical over 13 bases. CDR1 is SGHTA and CDR2 is FQGNSA in the germline V gene. The V and J ends lost 4 bases and 3 bases, in that order; junction bases with no gene match: 4. The CDR3 has 16 amino acids.

This clone was found once. This chain joins TRBV4-2 and TRBJ2-1; the match to TRBD1 covers 8 bases. Trimming took 10 bases from V and 5 from J; bases not matched to a gene: 13. This CDR3 is built from 15 residues. The germline V gene has CDR1 LGHNA and CDR2 YNFKEQ. CDR3: CATHPGTGPNNEQFF. The CDR3 bases are TGTGCCACTCACCCTGGGACAGGTCCCAACAATGAGCAGTTCTTC.

The chain uses TRBV18 and TRBJ1-1; D is possibly TRBD1 (6 bases). This CDR3 contains 13 residues. Germline V gives CDR1 KGHSH, CDR2 LQKENI. V was trimmed by 6 bases and J by 0 bases, leaving 8 bases between them. CDR3 in DNA: TGTGCCAGCTCGCAGGGGATGAACACTGAAGCTTTCTTT. The encoded protein is CASSQGMNTEAFF.